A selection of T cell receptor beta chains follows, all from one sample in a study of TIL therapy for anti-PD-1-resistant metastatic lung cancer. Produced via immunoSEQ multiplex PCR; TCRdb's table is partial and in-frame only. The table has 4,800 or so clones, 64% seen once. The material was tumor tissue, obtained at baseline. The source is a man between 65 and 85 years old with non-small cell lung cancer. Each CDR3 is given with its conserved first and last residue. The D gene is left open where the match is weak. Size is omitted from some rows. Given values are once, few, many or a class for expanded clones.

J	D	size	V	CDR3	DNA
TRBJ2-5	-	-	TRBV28	CASSLEETQYF	TGTGCCAGCAGTTTAGAAGAGACCCAGTACTTC
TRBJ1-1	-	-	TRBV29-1	CSVTPLASTEAFF	TGCAGCGTCACACCTCTAGCCTCTACTGAAGCTTTCTTT
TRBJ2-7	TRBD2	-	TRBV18	CASSRGAGTYEQYF	TGTGCCAGCTCACGGGGAGCGGGAACCTACGAGCAGTACTTC
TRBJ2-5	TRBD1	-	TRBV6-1	CASSVSTGEAETQYF	TGTGCCAGCAGTGTCTCGACAGGGGAAGCGGAGACCCAGTACTTC
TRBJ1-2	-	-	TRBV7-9	CASSQAAGDTPYGYTF	TGCGCCAGCAGCCAAGCGGCGGGGGACACCCCCTATGGCTACACCTTC
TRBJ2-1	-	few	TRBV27	CASSFRRGDNEQFF	TGTGCCAGCAGTTTTAGGAGGGGAGATAATGAGCAGTTCTTC
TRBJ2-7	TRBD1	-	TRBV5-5	CASSWGTESSYEQYF	TGTGCCAGCAGCTGGGGGACAGAGAGCTCCTACGAGCAGTACTTC
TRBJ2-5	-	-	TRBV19	CATGSETQYF	TGTGCCACCGGATCGGAGACCCAGTACTTC
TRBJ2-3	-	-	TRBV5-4	CASSLAETSTDTQYF	TGTGCCAGCAGTTTAGCGGAGACTAGCACAGATACGCAGTATTTT
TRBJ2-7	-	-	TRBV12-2	CASRSGNRAGGSEQYF	TGTGCAAGTCGCTCCGGGAACCGAGCGGGAGGCTCCGAGCAGTACTTC
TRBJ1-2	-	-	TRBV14	CASSVGANYGYTF	TGTGCCAGCAGCGTGGGAGCTAACTATGGCTACACCTTC
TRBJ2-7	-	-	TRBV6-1	CASDDRRWSYEQYF	TGTGCCAGCGACGACAGGCGATGGTCCTACGAGCAGTACTTC
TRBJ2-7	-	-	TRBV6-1	CASSPRGDSSYEQYF	TGTGCCAGCAGTCCACGGGGGGACAGTTCCTACGAGCAGTACTTC
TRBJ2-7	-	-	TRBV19	CASSRDGTRGGEQYF	TGTGCCAGTAGTAGAGACGGGACCCGGGGAGGAGAGCAGTACTTC
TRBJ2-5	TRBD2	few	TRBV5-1	CASSQTSGSLRETQYF	TGCGCCAGCAGCCAGACTAGCGGGAGCCTCAGAGAGACCCAGTACTTC
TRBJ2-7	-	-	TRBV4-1	CASSRGLDTYEQYF	TGCGCCAGCAGCCGGGGACTGGATACCTACGAGCAGTACTTC
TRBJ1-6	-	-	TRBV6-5	CASSYMSYNSPLHF	TGTGCCAGCAGTTACATGTCTTATAATTCACCCCTCCACTTT
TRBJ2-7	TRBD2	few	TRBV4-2	CASSPLAGSSYEQYF	TGTGCCAGCAGCCCCCTAGCGGGAAGCTCCTACGAGCAGTACTTC
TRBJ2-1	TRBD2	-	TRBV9	CASSPRGLAGNNEQFF	TGTGCCAGCAGCCCACGGGGGCTAGCGGGCAACAATGAGCAGTTCTTC
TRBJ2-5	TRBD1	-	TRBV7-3	CASSLGTGGARETQYF	TGTGCCAGCAGCTTAGGGACAGGGGGCGCCCGGGAGACCCAGTACTTC
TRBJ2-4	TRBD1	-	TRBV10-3	CAISEGQGLAKNIQYF	TGTGCCATCAGTGAAGGACAGGGCCTAGCCAAAAACATTCAGTACTTC
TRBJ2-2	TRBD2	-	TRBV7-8	CASSGLAGLNTGELFF	TGTGCCAGCAGCGGACTAGCGGGGTTAAACACCGGGGAGCTGTTTTTT
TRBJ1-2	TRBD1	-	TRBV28	CASKGQGQYGYTF	TGTGCCAGCAAGGGACAGGGCCAATATGGCTACACCTTC
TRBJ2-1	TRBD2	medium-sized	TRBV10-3	CAISGGTSDYNEQFF	TGTGCCATCAGTGGAGGGACTAGCGATTACAATGAGCAGTTCTTC
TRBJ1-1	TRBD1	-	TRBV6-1	CASRPRTGGNTEAFF	TGTGCCAGCAGACCGAGGACAGGGGGCAACACTGAAGCTTTCTTT
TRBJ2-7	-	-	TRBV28	CASSLASGGASLNEQYF	TGTGCCAGCAGTTTAGCTAGTGGGGGGGCGAGCTTGAACGAGCAGTACTTC
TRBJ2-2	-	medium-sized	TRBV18	CASSPLSGIQANTGELFF	TGTGCCAGCTCACCTCTTTCCGGGATCCAAGCGAACACCGGGGAGCTGTTTTTT
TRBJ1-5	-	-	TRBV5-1	CASSSEGVGSNQPQHF	TGCGCCAGCAGCTCTGAGGGGGTTGGTAGCAATCAGCCCCAGCATTTT
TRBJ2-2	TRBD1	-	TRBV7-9	CASSSPTGGFGELFF	TGTGCCAGCAGCTCCCCGACAGGGGGCTTCGGGGAGCTGTTTTTT
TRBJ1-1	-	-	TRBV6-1	CASSRTAMNTEAFF	TGTGCCAGCAGTAGGACAGCTATGAACACTGAAGCTTTCTTT
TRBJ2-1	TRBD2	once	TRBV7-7	CASRSPGLAGTGDEQFF	TGTGCTAGCCGCTCCCCAGGACTAGCGGGAACCGGAGATGAGCAGTTCTTC